Listed below are T cell receptor beta chains from one sample, sequenced in a study of cytomegalovirus exposure and HLA in healthy donors. This table comes from immunoSEQ multiplex PCR, and its TCRdb copy is limited to in-frame clones, with some not included. The data hold some 170,000 clones, with roughly 82% observed a single time. Sequencing was performed on PBMCs. Source of these receptors: a girl aged 10 to 17 in good health and CMV-seropositive. CDR3s include the opening cysteine and the closing phenylalanine or tryptophan.

>TRBV14|TRBJ2-5
CASSQVSLAGVETQYF
>TRBV10-3|TRBJ1-2
CAISEHPTGTDGYTF
>TRBV30|TRBJ1-6
CAWSVSWGDVDSPLHF
>TRBV7-2|TRBJ2-1
CASSQLDRRYNEQFF
>TRBV28|TRBJ2-7
CASRRTGVYEQYF
>TRBV28|TRBJ1-1
CASHRFTEAFF
>TRBV13|TRBJ2-1
CASSSQHEAGSSYNEQFF
>TRBV28|TRBJ2-5
CASSLTGTEQETQYF
>TRBV6-5|TRBJ1-1
CASSHLQGSEAFF
>TRBV5-1|TRBJ2-1
CASSFVHAGAKYNEQFF
>TRBV10-3|TRBJ1-1
CAIRGTATNTEAFF
>TRBV6-1|TRBJ1-4
CASSAQGNREKLFF
>TRBV5-6|TRBJ2-7
CASSLGSGIGEQYF
>TRBV5-4|TRBJ1-1
CASSLAQNTEAFF
>TRBV5-1|TRBJ2-7
CASSPGTSASYEQYF
>TRBV28|TRBJ2-7
CASSLIGLDRPHEQYF
>TRBV11-3|TRBJ2-2
CASSLGAGGYPGELFF
>TRBV9|TRBJ2-2
CASSAPGDRVRAGELFF
>TRBV5-1|TRBJ2-7
CASSPLGGAVYEQYF
>TRBV4-3|TRBJ1-1
CASSQGGGVTTEAFF
>TRBV4-2|TRBJ1-2
CASSQDQGYGYTF
>TRBV9|TRBJ1-5
CASSDSGAQPQHF
>TRBV4-2|TRBJ2-7
CASSRGSGELYEQYF